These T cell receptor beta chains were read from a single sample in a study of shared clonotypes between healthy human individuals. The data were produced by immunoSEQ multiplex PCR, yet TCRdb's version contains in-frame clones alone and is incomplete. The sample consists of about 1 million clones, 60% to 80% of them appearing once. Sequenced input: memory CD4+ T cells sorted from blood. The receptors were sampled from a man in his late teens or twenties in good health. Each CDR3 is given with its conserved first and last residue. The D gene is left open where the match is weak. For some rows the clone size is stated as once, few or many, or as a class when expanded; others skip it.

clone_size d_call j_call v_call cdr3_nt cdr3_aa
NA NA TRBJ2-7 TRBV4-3 TGCGCCAGCAGCCAAGAAACTACATACGAGCAGTACTTC CASSQETTYEQYF
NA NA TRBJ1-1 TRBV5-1 TGCGCCAGCAGCAACCAAGGAGGACACCAAGAAGGTGAAGCTTTCTTT CASSNQGGHQEGEAFF
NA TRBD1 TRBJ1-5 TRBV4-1 TGCGCCAGCAGCCAAGGGGGAGGGGGCACCAATCAGCCCCAGCATTTT CASSQGGGGTNQPQHF
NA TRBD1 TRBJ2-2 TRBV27 TGTGCCAGCAGGGGTACAGGGGGGTCCGCGAACACCGGGGAGCTGTTTTTT CASRGTGGSANTGELFF
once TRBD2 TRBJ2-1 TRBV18 TGTGCCAGCTCACCCATGACTAGCGGGGGGGCCGGTGAGCAGTTCTTC CASSPMTSGGAGEQFF
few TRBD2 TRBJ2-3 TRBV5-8 TGTGCCAGCAGCTCCCTCGGACTAGCGGGGACAGATACGCAGTATTTT CASSSLGLAGTDTQYF
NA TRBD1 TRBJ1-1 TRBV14 TGTGCCAGCAGCCAGGGACAGTTGCGAGCTTTCTTT CASSQGQLRAFF
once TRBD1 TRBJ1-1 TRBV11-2 TGTGCCAGCAGCTTAGGACAGGGGAGGAACACTGAAGCTTTCTTT CASSLGQGRNTEAFF
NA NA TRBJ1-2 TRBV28 TGTGCCAGTCAGTTGTCAAGTATCCTGAGCTATGGCTACATCTTC CASQLSSILSYGYIF
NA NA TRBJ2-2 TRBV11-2 TGTGCCAGCAGCTTAGCCATCGGGGAGCTGTTTTTT CASSLAIGELFF
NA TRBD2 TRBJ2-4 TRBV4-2 TGTGCCAGCAGCCAAGATGGTGGGAGGGGACTAGCGGTCCGGGCCAAAAACATTCAGTACTTC CASSQDGGRGLAVRAKNIQYF
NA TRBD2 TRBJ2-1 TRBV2 TGTGCCAGCAGTCCCCGACCCTTCGGACTAGCGGAGTACAATGAGCAGTTCTTC CASSPRPFGLAEYNEQFF
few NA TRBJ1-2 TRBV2 TGTGCCAGCAGTGAACTGGGGGACTACTATGGCTACACCTTC CASSELGDYYGYTF
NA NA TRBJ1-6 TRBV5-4 TGTGCCAGCAGCTTCGGGGGGCAAGGAAATTCACCCCTCCACTTT CASSFGGQGNSPLHF
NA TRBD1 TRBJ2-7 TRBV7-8 TGTGCCAGCAGCCCCAGGGGGCAGGGGGGACTCTACGAGCAGTACTTC CASSPRGQGGLYEQYF
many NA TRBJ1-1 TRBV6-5 TGTGCCAGCAGGAGACAGAGGAACACTGAAGCTTTCTTT CASRRQRNTEAFF
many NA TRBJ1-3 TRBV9 TGTGCCAGCAGCGCTGACTGGGGCTCTGGAAACACCATATATTTT CASSADWGSGNTIYF
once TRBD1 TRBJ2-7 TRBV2 TGTGCCAGCGAGGGGACAGGGGCGTCCTACGAGCAGTACTTC CASEGTGASYEQYF
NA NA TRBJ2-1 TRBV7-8 TGTGCCAGCAGCCAATCAACAGGGAGCAATGAGCAGTTCTTC CASSQSTGSNEQFF
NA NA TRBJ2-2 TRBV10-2 TGCGCCAGCAGTGAGGGTCTAGCAGCGAACACCGGGGAGCTGTTTTTT CASSEGLAANTGELFF
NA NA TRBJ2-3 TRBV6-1 TGTGCCAGCAGTGACCCCGCCCTGGATACGCAGTATTTT CASSDPALDTQYF
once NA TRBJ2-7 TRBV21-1 TGTGCCAGCTTACCACGATGGCAGTACTTC CASLPRWQYF
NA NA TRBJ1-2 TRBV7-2 TGTGCCAGCAGCTTACGCCCCACAGGAACTTCCTATGGCTACACCTTC CASSLRPTGTSYGYTF
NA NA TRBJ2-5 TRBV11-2 TGTGCCAGCAGCTTTGAAAGGGAGACCCAGTACTTC CASSFERETQYF
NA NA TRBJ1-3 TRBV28 TGTGCCAGCAGAAAACAGGGTACGAAGGACACCATATATTTT CASRKQGTKDTIYF
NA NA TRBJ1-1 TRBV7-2 TGTGCCAGCAGCTTATCGGCGGGAAACACTGAAGCTTTCTTT CASSLSAGNTEAFF
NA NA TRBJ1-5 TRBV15 TGTGCCACCAGCAGAAGAGGGAATCAGCCCCAGCATTTT CATSRRGNQPQHF
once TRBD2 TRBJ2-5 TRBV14 TGTGCCAGCAGCCAAGTAGCGGGTGTGGGGCAGACCCAGTACTTC CASSQVAGVGQTQYF
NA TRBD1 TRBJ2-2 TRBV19 TGTGCCAGTAGTCCGCGACAGGGAAAGAGGGCCGGGGAGCTGTTTTTT CASSPRQGKRAGELFF
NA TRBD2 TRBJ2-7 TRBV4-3 TGCGCCAGCAGCCCCAGCGGGATGAGCTCCTACGAGCAGTACTTC CASSPSGMSSYEQYF
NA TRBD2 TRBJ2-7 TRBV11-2 TGTGCCAGCAGCCGCGGACTAGCGGGAGACTACGAGCAGTACTTC CASSRGLAGDYEQYF